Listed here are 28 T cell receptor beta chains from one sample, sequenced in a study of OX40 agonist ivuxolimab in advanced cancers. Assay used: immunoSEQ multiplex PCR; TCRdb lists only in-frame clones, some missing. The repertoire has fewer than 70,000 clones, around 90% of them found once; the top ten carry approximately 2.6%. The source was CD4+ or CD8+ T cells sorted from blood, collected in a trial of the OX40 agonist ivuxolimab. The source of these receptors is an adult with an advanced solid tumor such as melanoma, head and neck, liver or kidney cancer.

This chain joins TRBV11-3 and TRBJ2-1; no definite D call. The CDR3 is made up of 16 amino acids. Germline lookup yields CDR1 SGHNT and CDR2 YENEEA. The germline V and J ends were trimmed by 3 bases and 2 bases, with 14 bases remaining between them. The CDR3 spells CASSLGVAQTYNEQFF. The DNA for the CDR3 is TGTGCCAGCAGCTTGGGCGTTGCGCAGACCTACAATGAGCAGTTCTTC.

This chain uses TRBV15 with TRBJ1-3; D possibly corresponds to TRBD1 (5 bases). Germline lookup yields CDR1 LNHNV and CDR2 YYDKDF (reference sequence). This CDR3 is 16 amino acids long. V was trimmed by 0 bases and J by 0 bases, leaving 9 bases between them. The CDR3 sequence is CATSRDFGGSGNTIYF. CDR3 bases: TGTGCCACCAGCAGAGATTTCGGGGGCTCTGGAAACACCATATATTTT.

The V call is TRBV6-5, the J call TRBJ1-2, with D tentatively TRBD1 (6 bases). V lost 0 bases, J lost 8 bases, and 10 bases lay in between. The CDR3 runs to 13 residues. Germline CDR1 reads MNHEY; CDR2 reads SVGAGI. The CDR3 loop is CASSYSGGAGYTF. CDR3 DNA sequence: TGTGCCAGCAGTTACTCCGGGGGGGCAGGCTACACCTTC.

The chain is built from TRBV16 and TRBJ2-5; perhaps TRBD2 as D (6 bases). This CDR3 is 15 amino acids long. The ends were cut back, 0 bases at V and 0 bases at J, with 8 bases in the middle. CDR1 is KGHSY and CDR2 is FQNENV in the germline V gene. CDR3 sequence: CASSQSGRYQETQYF. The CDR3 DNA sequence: TGTGCCAGCAGCCAATCGGGGAGGTACCAAGAGACCCAGTACTTC.

The CDR3 reads CSVESPGGSDEQYF. For the CDR3, the DNA is TGCAGCGTTGAATCTCCGGGGGGTTCGGACGAGCAGTACTTC. V and J are TRBV29-1 and TRBJ2-7, with 7 bases matching TRBD2. This CDR3 spans 14 amino acids. V lost 2 bases and J lost 5; bases outside the gene matches: 9. In germline, CDR1 is SQVTM, CDR2 ANQGSEA.

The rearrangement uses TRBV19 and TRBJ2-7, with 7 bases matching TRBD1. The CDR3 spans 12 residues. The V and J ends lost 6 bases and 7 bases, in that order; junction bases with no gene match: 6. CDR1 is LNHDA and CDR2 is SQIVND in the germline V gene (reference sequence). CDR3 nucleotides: TGTGCCAGTAGACAGGGGTCGAGGGAGCAGTACTTC. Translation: CASRQGSREQYF.

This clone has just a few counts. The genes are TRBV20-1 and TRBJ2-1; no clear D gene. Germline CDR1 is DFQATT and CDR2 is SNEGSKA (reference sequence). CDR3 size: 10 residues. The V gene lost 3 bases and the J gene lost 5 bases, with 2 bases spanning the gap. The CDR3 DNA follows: TGCAGTGCTAGTGACAATGAGCAGTTCTTC. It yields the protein CSASDNEQFF.

The CDR3 nucleotides are TGCAGCGTTGAAGGCTCCCCCTACGAGCAGTACTTC. Its protein is CSVEGSPYEQYF. The V call is TRBV29-1, the J call TRBJ2-7; D is unresolved. V lost 1 base and J lost 2, with 6 bases in between. Germline lookup yields CDR1 SQVTM and CDR2 ANQGSEA. The CDR3 sequence is 12 residues long.

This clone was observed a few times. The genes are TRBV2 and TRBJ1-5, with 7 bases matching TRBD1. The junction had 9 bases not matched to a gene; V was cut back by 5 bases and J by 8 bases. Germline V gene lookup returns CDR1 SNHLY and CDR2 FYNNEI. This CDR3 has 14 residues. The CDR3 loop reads CASSPTGQLEPQHF. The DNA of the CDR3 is TGTGCCAGCAGTCCGACAGGGCAGTTGGAGCCCCAGCATTTT. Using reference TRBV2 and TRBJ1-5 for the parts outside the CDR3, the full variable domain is EPEVTQTPSHQVTQMGQEVILRCVPISNHLYFYWYRQILGQKVEFLVSFYNNEISEKSEIFDDQFSVERPDGSNFTLKIRSTKLEDSAMYFCASSPTGQLEPQHFGDGTRLSIL.

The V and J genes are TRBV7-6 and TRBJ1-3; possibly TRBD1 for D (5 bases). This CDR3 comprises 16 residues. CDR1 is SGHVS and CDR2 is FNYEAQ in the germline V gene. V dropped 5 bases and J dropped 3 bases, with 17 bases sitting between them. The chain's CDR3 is CASSPLGPTGGNTIYF. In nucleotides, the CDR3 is TGTGCCAGCAGCCCGCTGGGACCTACAGGTGGAAACACCATATATTTT.

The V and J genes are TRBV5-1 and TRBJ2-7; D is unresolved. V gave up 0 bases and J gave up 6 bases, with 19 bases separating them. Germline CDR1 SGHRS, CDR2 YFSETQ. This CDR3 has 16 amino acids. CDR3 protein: CASSLAQRTPTGEQYF. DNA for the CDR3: TGCGCCAGCAGCTTGGCCCAAAGGACCCCCACGGGCGAGCAGTACTTC.

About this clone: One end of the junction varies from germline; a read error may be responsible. The CDR3 sequence is CASSPRQDHETQYF. In DNA form, the CDR3 reads TGTGCCAGCAGCCCTCGGCAGGACCACGAGACCCAGTACTTC. This rearrangement joins TRBV7-8 to TRBJ2-5, with no clear D. Germline V CDR1 and CDR2: SGHVS, FQNEAQ. This CDR3 has 14 amino acids.

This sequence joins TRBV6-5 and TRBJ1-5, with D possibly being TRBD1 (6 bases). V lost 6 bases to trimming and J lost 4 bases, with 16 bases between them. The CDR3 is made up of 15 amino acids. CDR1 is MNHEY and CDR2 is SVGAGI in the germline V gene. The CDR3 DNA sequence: TGTGCCAGCAGCCCGGACAGCCTTTCTAATCAGCCCCAGCATTTT. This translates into CASSPDSLSNQPQHF.

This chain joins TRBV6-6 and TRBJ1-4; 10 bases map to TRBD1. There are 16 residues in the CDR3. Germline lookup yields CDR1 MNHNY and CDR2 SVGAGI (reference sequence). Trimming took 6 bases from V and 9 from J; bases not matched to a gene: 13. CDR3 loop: CASRPRQGATPQKLFF. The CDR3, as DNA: TGTGCCAGCAGGCCGAGACAGGGGGCAACCCCCCAAAAACTGTTTTTT.

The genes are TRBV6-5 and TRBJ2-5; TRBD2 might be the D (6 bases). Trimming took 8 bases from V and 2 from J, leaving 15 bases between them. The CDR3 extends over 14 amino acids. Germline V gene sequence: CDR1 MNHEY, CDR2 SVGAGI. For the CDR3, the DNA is TGTGCCAGCGGCGGCTGGACTACACAAGAGACCCAGTACTTC. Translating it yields CASGGWTTQETQYF.

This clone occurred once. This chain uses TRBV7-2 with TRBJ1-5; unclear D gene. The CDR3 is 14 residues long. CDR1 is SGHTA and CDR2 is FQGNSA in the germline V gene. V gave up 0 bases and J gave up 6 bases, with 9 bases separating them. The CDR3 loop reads CASSLALRGQPQHF. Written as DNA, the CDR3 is TGTGCCAGCAGCTTAGCTTTGCGGGGTCAGCCCCAGCATTTT.

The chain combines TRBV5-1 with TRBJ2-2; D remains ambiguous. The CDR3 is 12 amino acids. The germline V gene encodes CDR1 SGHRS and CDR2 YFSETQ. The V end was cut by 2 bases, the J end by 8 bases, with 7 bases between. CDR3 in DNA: TGCGCCAGCAGCTTTATTGGAGGGGAGCTGTTTTTT. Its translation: CASSFIGGELFF.

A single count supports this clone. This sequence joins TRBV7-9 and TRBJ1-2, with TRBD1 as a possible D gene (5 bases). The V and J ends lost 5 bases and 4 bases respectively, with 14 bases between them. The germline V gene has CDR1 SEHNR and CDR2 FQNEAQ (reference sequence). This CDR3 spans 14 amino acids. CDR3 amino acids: CASSGQGSGYGYTF. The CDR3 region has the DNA TGTGCCAGCAGCGGCCAGGGTTCGGGCTATGGCTACACCTTC.

This chain's CDR3 is CASSQVPTLGGKTQYF. The CDR3 DNA reads as TGCGCCAGCAGCCAAGTGCCGACACTAGGCGGGAAGACCCAGTACTTC. V is TRBV4-3 and J is TRBJ2-5; TRBD2 might be the D (6 bases). The CDR3 has 16 amino acids. The ends were cut back, 1 base at V and 6 bases at J, with 18 bases in the middle. In germline, CDR1 is LGHNA, CDR2 YSLEER.

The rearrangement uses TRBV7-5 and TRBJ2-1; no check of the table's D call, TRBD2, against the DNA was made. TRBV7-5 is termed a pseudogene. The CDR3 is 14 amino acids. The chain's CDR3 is CASSSARGGNEQFF. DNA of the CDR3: TGTGCCAGCTCAAGTGCCCGGGGAGGCAATGAGCAGTTCTTC.

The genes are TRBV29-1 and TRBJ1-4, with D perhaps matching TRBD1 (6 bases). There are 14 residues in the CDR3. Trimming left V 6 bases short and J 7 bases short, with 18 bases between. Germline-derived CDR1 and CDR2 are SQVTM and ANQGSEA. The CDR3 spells CSVAREGEGEKLFF. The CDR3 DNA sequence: TGCAGCGTGGCCAGGGAGGGGGAAGGTGAAAAACTGTTTTTT.

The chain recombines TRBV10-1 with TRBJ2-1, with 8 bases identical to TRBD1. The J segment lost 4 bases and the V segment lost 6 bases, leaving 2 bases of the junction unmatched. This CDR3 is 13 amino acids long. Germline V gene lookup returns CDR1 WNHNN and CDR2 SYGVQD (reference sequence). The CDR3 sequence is CASSRTGYNEQFF. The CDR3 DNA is TGCGCCAGCAGCCGGACAGGGTACAATGAGCAGTTCTTC.

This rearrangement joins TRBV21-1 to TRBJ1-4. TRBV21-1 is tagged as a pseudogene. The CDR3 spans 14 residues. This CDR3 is CASSWGRINEKLFF. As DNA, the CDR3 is TGTGCCAGCAGCTGGGGACGGATTAATGAAAAACTGTTTTTT.

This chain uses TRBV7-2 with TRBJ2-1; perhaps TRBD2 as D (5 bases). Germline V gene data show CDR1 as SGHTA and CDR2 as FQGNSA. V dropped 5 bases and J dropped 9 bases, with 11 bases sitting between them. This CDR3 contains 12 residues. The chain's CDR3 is CASSPWTSEQFF. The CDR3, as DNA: TGTGCCAGCAGCCCATGGACTTCTGAGCAGTTCTTC.

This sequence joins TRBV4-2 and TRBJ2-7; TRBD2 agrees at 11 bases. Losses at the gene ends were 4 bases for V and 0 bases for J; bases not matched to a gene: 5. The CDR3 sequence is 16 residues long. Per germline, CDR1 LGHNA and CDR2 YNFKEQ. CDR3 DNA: TGTGCCAGCAGCCTCGCAGGGACTAGCGGCTCCTACGAGCAGTACTTC. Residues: CASSLAGTSGSYEQYF.

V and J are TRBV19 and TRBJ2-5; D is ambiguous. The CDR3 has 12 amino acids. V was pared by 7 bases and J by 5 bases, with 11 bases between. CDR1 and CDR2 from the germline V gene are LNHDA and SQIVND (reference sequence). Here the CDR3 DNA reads TGTGCCAGTAATCGGGTAGGGGAGACCCAGTACTTC. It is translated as CASNRVGETQYF.

Here the CDR3 reads CASSFDIRGSQPQHF. CDR3 nucleotides: TGTGCCAGCAGTTTCGACATAAGGGGCAGTCAGCCCCAGCATTTT. The chain joins TRBV28 to TRBJ1-5; possible D gene TRBD1, 5 bases. V shed 3 bases and J shed 6 bases, with 15 bases lying between them. CDR1 and CDR2 from the germline V gene are MDHEN and SYDVKM. The CDR3 covers 15 residues.

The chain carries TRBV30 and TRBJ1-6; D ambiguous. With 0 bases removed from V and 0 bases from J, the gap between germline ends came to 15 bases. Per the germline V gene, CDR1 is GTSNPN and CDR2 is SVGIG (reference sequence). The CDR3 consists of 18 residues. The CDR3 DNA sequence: TGTGCCTGGAGTGTCTACCCCCATCTGAGCTCCTATAATTCACCCCTCCACTTT. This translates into CAWSVYPHLSSYNSPLHF.